This T cell receptor (beta chain) emerged from a study of T cell responses to AZD1222 COVID-19 vaccine. Study-wide points: An increase in Spike-specific TCR breadth and depth was observed after two AZD1222 doses. White British people made up most donors, females outnumbered males, and clonal diversity was possibly underestimated.

The CDR3 covers 15 residues. Trimming at V came to 0 bases and at J to 6 bases, leaving 5 bases not matched to a gene. CDR1 is LGHDT and CDR2 is YNNKEL in the germline V gene (reference sequence). Measured with immunoSEQ multiplex PCR; TCRdb has only the in-frame clones, and not every one. Of some 200,000 clones in the sample, 85% to 95% were seen once. As to this clone: Its antigen remains unidentified.

Sequencing was performed on peripheral blood, taken on day 0 of AZD1222 vaccination. The V call is TRBV3-1 (or the pseudogene TRBV3-2), the J call TRBJ1-5; TRBD1 aligns across 7 bases. This TCR derives from an adult in good health. The CDR3 region is CASSQDRGGSQPQHF. In nucleotides, the CDR3 is TGTGCCAGCAGCCAAGATCGAGGGGGCAGTCAGCCCCAGCATTTT.